This T cell receptor beta chain originates from a study of CD8 T cells in Susac syndrome. A quantity of about 0.45 to 1 ug RNA underwent reverse transcription using random hexamers. TCRdb redid the calling of the immunoSEQ multiplex PCR reads with MiXCR, one entry per CDR3 protein. The sample carries around 69,000 distinct CDR3 sequences, roughly 95% recorded once. CDR1 and CDR2 from the germline V gene are SQVTM and ANQGSEA. The CDR3 has 13 amino acids. Between the trimmed V and J ends, which lost 1 base and 4 bases, there was a span of 9 bases. CD8+ and CD4+ T cells from blood underwent TCR beta sequencing.

Sequences were obtained from CD4+ T cells from PBMCs. The TCR sequence derives from a human donor with multiple sclerosis. The V gene is TRBV29-1, the J gene TRBJ2-3, with unresolved D. CDR3 DNA: TGCAGCGTTGAAGCTAAGGGCCCAGATACGCAGTATTTT. This encodes CSVEAKGPDTQYF.